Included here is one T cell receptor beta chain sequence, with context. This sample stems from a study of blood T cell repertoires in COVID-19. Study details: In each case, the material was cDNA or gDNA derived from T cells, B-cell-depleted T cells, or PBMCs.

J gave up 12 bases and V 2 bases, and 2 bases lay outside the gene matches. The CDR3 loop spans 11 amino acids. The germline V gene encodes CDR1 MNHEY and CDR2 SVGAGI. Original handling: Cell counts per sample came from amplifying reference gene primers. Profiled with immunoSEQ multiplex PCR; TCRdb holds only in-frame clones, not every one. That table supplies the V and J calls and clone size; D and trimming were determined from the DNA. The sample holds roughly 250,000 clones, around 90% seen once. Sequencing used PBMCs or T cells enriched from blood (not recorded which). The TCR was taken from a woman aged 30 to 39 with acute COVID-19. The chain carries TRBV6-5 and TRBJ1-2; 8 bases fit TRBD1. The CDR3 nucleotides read TGTGCCAGCAGTTACGGGACAGGCCACACCTTC. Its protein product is CASSYGTGHTF.